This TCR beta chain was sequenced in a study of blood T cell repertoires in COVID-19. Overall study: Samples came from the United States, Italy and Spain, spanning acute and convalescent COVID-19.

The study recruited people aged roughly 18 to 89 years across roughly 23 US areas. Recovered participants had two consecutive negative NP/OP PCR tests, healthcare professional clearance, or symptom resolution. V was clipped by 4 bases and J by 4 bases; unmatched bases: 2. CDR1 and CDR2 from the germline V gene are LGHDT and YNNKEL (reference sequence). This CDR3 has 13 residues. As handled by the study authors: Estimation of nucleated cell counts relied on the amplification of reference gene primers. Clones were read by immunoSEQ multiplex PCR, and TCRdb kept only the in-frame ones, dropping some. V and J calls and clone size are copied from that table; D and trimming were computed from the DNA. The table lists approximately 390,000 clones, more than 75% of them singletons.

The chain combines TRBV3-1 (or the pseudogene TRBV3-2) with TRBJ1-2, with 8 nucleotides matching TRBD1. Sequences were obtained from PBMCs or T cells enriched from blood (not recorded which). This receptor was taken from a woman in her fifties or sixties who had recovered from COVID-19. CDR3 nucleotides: TGTGCCAGCAGCCCCAGGGGGCCCTATGGCTACACCTTC. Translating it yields CASSPRGPYGYTF.